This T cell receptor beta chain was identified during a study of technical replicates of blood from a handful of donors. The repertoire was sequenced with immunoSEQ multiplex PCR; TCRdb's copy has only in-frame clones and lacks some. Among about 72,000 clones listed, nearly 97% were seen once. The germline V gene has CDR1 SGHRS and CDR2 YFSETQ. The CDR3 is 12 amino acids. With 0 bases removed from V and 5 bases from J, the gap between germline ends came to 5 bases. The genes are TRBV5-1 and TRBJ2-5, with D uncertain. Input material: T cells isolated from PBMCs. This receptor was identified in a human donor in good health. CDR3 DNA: TGCGCCAGCAGCTTGGCCGGGGAGACCCAGTACTTC. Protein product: CASSLAGETQYF.